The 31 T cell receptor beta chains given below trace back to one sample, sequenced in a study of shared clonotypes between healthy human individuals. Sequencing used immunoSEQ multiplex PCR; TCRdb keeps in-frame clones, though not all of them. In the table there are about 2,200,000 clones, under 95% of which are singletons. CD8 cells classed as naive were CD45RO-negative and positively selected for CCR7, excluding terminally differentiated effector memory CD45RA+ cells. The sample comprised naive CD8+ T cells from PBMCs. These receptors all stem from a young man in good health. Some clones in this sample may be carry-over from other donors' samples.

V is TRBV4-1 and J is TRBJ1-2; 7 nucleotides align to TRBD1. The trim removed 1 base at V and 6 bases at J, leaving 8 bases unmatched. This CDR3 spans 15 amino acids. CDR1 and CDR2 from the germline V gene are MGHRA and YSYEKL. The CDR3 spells CASSQVGQGGDGYTF. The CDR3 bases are TGCGCCAGCAGCCAAGTGGGTCAGGGGGGTGATGGCTACACCTTC.

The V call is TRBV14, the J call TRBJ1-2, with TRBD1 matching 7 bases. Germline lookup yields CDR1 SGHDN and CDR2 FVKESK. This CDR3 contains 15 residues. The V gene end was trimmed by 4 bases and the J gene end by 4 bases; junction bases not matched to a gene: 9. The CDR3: CASSPMQGQSYGYTF. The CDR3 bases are TGTGCCAGCAGCCCCATGCAGGGACAGAGCTATGGCTACACCTTC. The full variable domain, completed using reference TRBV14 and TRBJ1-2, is EAGVTQFPSHSVIEKGQTVTLRCDPISGHDNLYWYRRVMGKEIKFLLHFVKESKQDESGMPNNRFLAERTGGTYSTLKVQPAELEDSGVYFCASSPMQGQSYGYTFGSGTRLTVV.

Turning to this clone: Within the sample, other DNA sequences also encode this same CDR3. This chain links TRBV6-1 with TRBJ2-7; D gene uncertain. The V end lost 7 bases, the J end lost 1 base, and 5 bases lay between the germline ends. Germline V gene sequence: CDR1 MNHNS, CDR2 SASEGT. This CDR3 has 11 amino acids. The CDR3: CASISSYEQYF. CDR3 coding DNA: TGTGCCAGCATTAGTTCCTACGAGCAGTACTTC.

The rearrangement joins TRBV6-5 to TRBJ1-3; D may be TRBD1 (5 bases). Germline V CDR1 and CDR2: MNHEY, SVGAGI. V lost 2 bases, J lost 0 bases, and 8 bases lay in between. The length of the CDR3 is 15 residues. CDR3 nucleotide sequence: TGTGCCAGCAGTTACGACAGTAACTCTGGAAACACCATATATTTT. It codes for CASSYDSNSGNTIYF.

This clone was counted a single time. The CDR3 nucleotides read TGTGCCAGCAGGCCCAGACGGGGATGGTCCTACAATGAGCAGTTCTTC. This sequence encodes CASRPRRGWSYNEQFF. J is TRBJ2-1 and V is TRBV28; D is possibly TRBD2 (5 bases). The CDR3 covers 16 residues. Trimming shortened V by 6 bases and J by 1 base, and 16 bases separated the two germline ends. CDR1 is MDHEN and CDR2 is SYDVKM in the germline V gene.

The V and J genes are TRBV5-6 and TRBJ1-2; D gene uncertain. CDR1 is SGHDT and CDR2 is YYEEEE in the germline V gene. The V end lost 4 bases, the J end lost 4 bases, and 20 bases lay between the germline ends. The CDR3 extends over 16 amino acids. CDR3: CASSKLPGQPLYGYTF. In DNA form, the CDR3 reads TGTGCCAGCAGCAAACTTCCGGGCCAGCCCCTCTATGGCTACACCTTC.

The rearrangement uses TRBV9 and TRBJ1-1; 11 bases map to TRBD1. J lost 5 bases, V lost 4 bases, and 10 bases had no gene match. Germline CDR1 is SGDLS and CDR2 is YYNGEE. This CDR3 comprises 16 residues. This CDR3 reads CASSSGQGERQTEAFF. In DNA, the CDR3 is TGTGCCAGCAGCTCGGGACAGGGGGAACGGCAAACTGAAGCTTTCTTT.

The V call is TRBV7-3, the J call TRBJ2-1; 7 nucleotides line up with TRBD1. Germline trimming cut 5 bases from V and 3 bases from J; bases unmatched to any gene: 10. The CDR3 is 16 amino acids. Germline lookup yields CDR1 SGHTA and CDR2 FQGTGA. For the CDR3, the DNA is TGTGCCAGCAGCCTAATACGACAGGGTGGCTACAATGAGCAGTTCTTC. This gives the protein CASSLIRQGGYNEQFF.

The CDR3 nucleotides read TGTGCCAGCAGCTTGGGCCCGACAGGGACATCCCTCCCTAGCACAGATACGCAGTATTTT. Translated, it gives CASSLGPTGTSLPSTDTQYF. This chain connects TRBV5-5 to TRBJ2-3; 7 bases agree with TRBD1. The CDR3 has 20 amino acids. The V gene end was trimmed by 0 bases and the J gene end by 0 bases; junction bases not matched to a gene: 16. CDR1 is SGHKS, CDR2 YYEKEE, per germline (reference sequence).

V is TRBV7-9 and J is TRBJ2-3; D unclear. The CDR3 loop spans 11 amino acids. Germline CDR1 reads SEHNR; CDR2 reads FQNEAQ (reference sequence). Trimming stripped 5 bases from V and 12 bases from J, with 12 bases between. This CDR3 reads CASSPSILQYF. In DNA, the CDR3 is TGTGCCAGCAGCCCGTCTATCCTACAGTATTTT.

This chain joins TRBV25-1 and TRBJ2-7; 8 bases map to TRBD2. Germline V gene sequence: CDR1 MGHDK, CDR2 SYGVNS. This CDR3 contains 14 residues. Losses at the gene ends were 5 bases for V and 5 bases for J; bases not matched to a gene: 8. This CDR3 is CASSKAGGFNEQYF. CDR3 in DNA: TGTGCCAGCAGTAAGGCGGGGGGATTCAACGAGCAGTACTTC.

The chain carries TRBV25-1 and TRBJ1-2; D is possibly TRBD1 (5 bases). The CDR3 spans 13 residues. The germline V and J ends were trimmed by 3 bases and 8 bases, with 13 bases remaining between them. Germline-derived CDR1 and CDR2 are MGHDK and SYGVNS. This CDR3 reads CASSEAGRRGYTF. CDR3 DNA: TGTGCCAGCAGTGAGGCGGGGCGGAGGGGCTACACCTTC.

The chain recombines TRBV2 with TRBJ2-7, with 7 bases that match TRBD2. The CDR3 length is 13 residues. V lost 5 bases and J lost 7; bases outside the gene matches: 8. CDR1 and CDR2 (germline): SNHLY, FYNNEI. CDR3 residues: CASSPPSGSEQYF. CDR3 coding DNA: TGTGCCAGCAGTCCCCCTAGCGGATCTGAGCAGTACTTC.

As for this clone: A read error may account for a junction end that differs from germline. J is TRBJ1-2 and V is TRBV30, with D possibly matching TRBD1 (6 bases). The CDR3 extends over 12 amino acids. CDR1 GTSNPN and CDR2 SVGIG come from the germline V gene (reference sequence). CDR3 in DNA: TGTGCCTGGAGTACCGGCCCCGGGACGACAGGCTTC. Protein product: CAWSTGPGTTGF.

CDR3 nucleotide sequence: TGTGCCAGGAAGACGGGCGGGGAGCTGTTTTTT. The encoded protein is CARKTGGELFF. The chain carries TRBV7-9 and TRBJ2-2; D is undetermined. The CDR3 consists of 11 residues. The V gene lost 9 bases and the J gene lost 7 bases, with 9 bases spanning the gap. Germline V gene data show CDR1 as SEHNR and CDR2 as FQNEAQ (reference sequence). Together with reference TRBV7-9 and TRBJ2-2, the CDR3 gives the full variable domain: DTGVSQNPRHKITKRGQNVTFRCDPISEHNRLYWYRQTLGQGPEFLTYFQNEAQLEKSRLLSDRFSAERPKGSFSTLEIQRTEQGDSAMYLCARKTGGELFFGEGSRLTVL.

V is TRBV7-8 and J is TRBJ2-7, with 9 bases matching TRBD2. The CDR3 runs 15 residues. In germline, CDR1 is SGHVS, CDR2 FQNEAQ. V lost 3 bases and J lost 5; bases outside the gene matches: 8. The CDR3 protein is CASSFGGRASHEQYF. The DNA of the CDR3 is TGTGCCAGCAGCTTTGGCGGGAGGGCCAGCCACGAGCAGTACTTC.

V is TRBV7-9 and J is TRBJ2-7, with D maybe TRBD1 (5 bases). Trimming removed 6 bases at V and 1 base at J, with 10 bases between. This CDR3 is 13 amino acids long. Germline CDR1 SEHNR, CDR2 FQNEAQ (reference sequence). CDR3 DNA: TGTGCCAGCAGACCCCGACAGTCCTACGAGCAGTACTTC. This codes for CASRPRQSYEQYF.

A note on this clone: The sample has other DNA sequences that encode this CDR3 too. The CDR3 sequence is CASSYSKVGYEQYF. The CDR3 DNA sequence: TGTGCCAGCAGTTACTCGAAGGTTGGGTACGAGCAGTACTTC. The chain carries TRBV6-5 and TRBJ2-7; D is undetermined. The CDR3 loop spans 14 amino acids. CDR1 is MNHEY, CDR2 SVGAGI, per germline. V was pared by 0 bases and J by 4 bases, with 10 bases between.

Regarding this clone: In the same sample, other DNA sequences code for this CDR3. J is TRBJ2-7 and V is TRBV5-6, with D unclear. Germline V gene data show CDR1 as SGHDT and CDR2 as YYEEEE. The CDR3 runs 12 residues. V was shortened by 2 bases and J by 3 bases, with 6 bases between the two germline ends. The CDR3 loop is CASSFSGYEQYF. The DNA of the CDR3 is TGTGCCAGCAGCTTTTCAGGCTACGAGCAGTACTTC.

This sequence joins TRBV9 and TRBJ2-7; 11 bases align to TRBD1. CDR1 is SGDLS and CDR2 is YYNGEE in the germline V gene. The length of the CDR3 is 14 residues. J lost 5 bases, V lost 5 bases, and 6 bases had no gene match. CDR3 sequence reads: CASSDGQGANEQYF. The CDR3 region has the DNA TGTGCCAGCAGTGACGGACAGGGGGCTAACGAGCAGTACTTC. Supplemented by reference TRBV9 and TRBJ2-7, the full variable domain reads DSGVTQTPKHLITATGQRVTLRCSPRSGDLSVYWYQQSLDQGLQFLIQYYNGEERAKGNILERFSAQQFPDLHSELNLSSLELGDSALYFCASSDGQGANEQYFGPGTRLTVT.

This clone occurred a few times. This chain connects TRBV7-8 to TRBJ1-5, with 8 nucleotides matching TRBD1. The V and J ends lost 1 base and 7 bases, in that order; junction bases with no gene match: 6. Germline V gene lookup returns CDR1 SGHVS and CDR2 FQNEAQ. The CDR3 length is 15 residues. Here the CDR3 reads CASSLGTGNYQPQHF. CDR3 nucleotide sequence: TGTGCCAGCAGCTTAGGGACAGGGAATTACCAGCCCCAGCATTTT. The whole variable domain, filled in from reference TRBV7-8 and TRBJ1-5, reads GAGVSQSPRYKVAKRGQDVALRCDPISGHVSLFWYQQALGQGPEFLTYFQNEAQLDKSGLPSDRFFAERPEGSVSTLKIQRTQQEDSAVYLCASSLGTGNYQPQHFGDGTRLSIL.

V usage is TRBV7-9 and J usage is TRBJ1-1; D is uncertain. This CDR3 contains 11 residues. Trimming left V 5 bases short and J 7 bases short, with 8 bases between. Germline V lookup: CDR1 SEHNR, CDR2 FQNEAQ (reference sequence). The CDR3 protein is CASSPKYEAFF. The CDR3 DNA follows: TGTGCCAGCAGCCCTAAATATGAAGCTTTCTTT.

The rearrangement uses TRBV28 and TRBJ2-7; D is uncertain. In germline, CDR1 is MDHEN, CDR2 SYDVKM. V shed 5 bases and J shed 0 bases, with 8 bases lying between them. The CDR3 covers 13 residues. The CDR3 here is CASSEAGSYEQYF. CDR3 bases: TGTGCCAGCAGTGAGGCTGGCTCCTACGAGCAGTACTTC.

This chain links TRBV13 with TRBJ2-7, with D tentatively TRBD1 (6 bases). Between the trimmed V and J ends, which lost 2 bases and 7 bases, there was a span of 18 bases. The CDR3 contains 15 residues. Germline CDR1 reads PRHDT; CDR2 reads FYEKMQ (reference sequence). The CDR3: CASSLPGTFEGEQYF. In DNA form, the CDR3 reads TGTGCCAGCAGCTTACCAGGGACATTCGAGGGGGAGCAGTACTTC.

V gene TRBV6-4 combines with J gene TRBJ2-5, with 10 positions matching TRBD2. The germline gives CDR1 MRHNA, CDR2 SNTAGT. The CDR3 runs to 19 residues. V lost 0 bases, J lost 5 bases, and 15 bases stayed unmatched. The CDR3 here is CASSDSHSGRSSWVETQYF. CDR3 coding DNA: TGTGCCAGCAGTGACTCACATAGCGGGAGGTCCAGCTGGGTGGAGACCCAGTACTTC.

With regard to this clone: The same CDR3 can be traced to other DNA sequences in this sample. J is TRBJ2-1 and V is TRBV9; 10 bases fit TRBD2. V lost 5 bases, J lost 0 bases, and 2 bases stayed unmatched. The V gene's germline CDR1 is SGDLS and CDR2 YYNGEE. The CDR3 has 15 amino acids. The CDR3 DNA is TGTGCCAGCAGGGCTAGCGGGAGCTCCTACAATGAGCAGTTCTTC. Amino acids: CASRASGSSYNEQFF.

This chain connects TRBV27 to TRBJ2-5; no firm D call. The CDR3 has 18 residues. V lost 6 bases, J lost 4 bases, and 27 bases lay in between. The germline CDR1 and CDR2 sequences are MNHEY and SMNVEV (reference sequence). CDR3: CASSSKGTPGWVGETQYF. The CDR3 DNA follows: TGTGCCAGCAGCTCCAAGGGAACTCCCGGGTGGGTCGGAGAGACCCAGTACTTC.

CDR3 bases: TGTGCCAGCAGCCATCGCGGGGGGGACAGGGGAAGAGATACGCAGTATTTT. Its protein product is CASSHRGGDRGRDTQYF. V and J are TRBV14 and TRBJ2-3; D may be TRBD1 (10 bases). CDR3 length equals 17 residues. The germline V and J ends were trimmed by 3 bases and 5 bases, with 21 bases remaining between them. CDR1 SGHDN and CDR2 FVKESK come from the germline V gene.

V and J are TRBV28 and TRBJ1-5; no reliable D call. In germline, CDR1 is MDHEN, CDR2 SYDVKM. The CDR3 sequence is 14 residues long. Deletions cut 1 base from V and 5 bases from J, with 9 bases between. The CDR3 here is CASSLSVGYQPQHF. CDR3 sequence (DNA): TGTGCCAGCAGTTTATCGGTCGGATATCAGCCCCAGCATTTT.

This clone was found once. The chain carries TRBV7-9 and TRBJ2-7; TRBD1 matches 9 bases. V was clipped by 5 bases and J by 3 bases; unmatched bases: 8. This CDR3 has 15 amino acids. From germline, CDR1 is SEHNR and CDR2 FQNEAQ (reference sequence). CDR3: CASSPTRDRVYEQYF. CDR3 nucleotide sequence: TGTGCCAGCAGCCCTACCCGGGACAGGGTCTACGAGCAGTACTTC.

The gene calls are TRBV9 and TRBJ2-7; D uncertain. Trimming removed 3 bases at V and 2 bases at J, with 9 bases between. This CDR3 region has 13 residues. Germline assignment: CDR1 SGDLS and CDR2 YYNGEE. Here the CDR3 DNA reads TGTGCCAGCAGCGCTGAGACGCCCTACGAGCAGTACTTC. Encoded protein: CASSAETPYEQYF.